This TCR beta chain was recovered during a study of OX40 agonist ivuxolimab in advanced cancers. The CDR3 is 15 amino acids. Germline V gene sequence: CDR1 SGHRS, CDR2 YFSETQ. The V end was cut by 3 bases, the J end by 1 base, with 10 bases between. The table came from immunoSEQ multiplex PCR; TCRdb's copy has only in-frame clones and leaves some out. The table has about 67,000 clones, roughly 82% seen once; the top ten hold 2.4%. This clone was picked up a small number of times. The clonotype originates from an adult with an advanced solid tumor such as melanoma, head and neck, liver or kidney cancer. The rearrangement links TRBV5-1 to TRBJ1-4; possibly TRBD1 for D (5 bases). The starting material was CD4+ or CD8+ T cells sorted from blood, obtained in a trial of the OX40 agonist ivuxolimab. This CDR3 reads CASSSQGGTNEKLFF. The CDR3 bases are TGCGCCAGCAGCTCCCAGGGTGGAACTAATGAAAAACTGTTTTTT.